The 32 T cell receptor beta chains reported below all come from one sample, sequenced in a study of cytomegalovirus exposure and HLA in healthy donors. The PCR made use of 60 Vbeta and 13 Jbeta primers. Using immunoSEQ multiplex PCR, the repertoire was profiled, and TCRdb retains in-frame clones only, with some absent. In the table there are 100,000 to 150,000 clones, around three quarters of which are singletons. What was sequenced was PBMCs. The receptors stem from a woman aged 40 to 50 in good health and CMV-seropositive.

V gene TRBV6-1 combines with J gene TRBJ1-1; 7 bases agree with TRBD1. This CDR3 is built from 14 residues. After removal of 6 bases from V and 4 bases from J, the junction contained 8 bases not matched to a gene. Germline V gene lookup returns CDR1 MNHNS and CDR2 SASEGT. The CDR3 DNA sequence: TGTGCCAGCAGCGCCGACAGGGTGGGCACTGAAGCTTTCTTT. Amino acids: CASSADRVGTEAFF.

This chain joins TRBV6-5 and TRBJ2-7, with D possibly matching TRBD2 (5 bases). The CDR3 is made up of 13 amino acids. V was shortened by 0 bases and J by 5 bases, with 8 bases between the two germline ends. Germline CDR1 and CDR2: MNHEY and SVGAGI. The CDR3 is CASSYSRRNEQYF. In nucleotides, the CDR3 is TGTGCCAGCAGTTACTCGAGGAGGAACGAGCAGTACTTC.

V gene TRBV7-6 combines with J gene TRBJ1-1, with 7 bases that match TRBD1. V trimming: 5 bases; J trimming: 5 bases; junction bases outside the gene matches: 11. CDR1 and CDR2 (germline): SGHVS, FNYEAQ. The CDR3 runs to 15 residues. The CDR3 spells CASSREQGPRTEAFF. The CDR3 DNA reads TGTGCCAGCAGCCGAGAACAGGGGCCGAGGACTGAAGCTTTCTTT.

The chain carries TRBV27 and TRBJ1-5; D unresolved. Trimming left V 5 bases short and J 7 bases short, with 15 bases between. The CDR3 length is 14 residues. CDR1 and CDR2 from the germline V gene are MNHEY and SMNVEV (reference sequence). CDR3 amino acids: CASSPRREGQPQHF. The CDR3 coding sequence is TGTGCCAGCAGTCCTCGAAGGGAGGGCCAGCCCCAGCATTTT.

The chain carries TRBV5-1 and TRBJ2-5; TRBD1 agrees at 10 bases. Matching the DNA end better, TRBJ2-7 makes the J call doubtful. Germline values: CDR1 SGHRS, CDR2 YFSETQ. This CDR3 region has 14 residues. This chain's CDR3 is CASSWGTGDYEQYF. The CDR3 region has the DNA TGCGCCAGCAGCTGGGGGACAGGGGATTACGAGCAGTACTTC.

The chain carries TRBV2 and TRBJ2-1; 8 bases agree with TRBD2. The CDR3 loop spans 15 amino acids. V was clipped by 6 bases and J by 8 bases; unmatched bases: 12. The V gene's germline CDR1 is SNHLY and CDR2 FYNNEI. CDR3 bases: TGTGCCAGCAGCATTGCCACCGGGGGGGCTCATGAGCAGTTCTTC. Amino acids: CASSIATGGAHEQFF.

The J gene is TRBJ2-1, the V gene TRBV5-4, with 7 nucleotides matching TRBD2. The CDR3 runs to 14 residues. From germline, CDR1 is SGHNT and CDR2 YYREEE (reference sequence). The ends lost 2 bases at V and 5 bases at J; junction bases unmatched: 4. The CDR3 sequence: CASSLGGTNNEQFF. DNA for the CDR3: TGTGCCAGCAGCTTAGGCGGGACTAACAATGAGCAGTTCTTC.

V usage is TRBV30 and J usage is TRBJ1-6; 7 bases are shared with TRBD1. Looked up from germline, CDR1 is GTSNPN and CDR2 is SVGIG (reference sequence). The CDR3 loop spans 13 amino acids. V shed 8 bases, J shed 7 bases, and the junction held 8 bases outside the gene matches. The CDR3 bases are TGTGCCGCAACCCGGGACAGAAATTCACCCCTCCACTTT. It translates to CAATRDRNSPLHF.

CDR3 nucleotide sequence: TGTGCCAGCAGCTCCGTTAAGTCGGGACAGGGGGAGATCAATGAGCAGTTCTTC. Its protein is CASSSVKSGQGEINEQFF. The rearrangement links TRBV21-1 to TRBJ2-1; TRBD1 reflects the table's D call only, with no check against the DNA. TRBV21-1 is annotated as a pseudogene. CDR3 size: 18 residues.

The V call is TRBV6-5, the J call TRBJ1-3; D is undetermined. Germline CDR1 reads MNHEY; CDR2 reads SVGAGI. Trimming shortened V by 5 bases and J by 0 bases, and 11 bases separated the two germline ends. The CDR3 is 15 residues long. This chain's CDR3 is CASSPIGSSGNTIYF. CDR3 nucleotide sequence: TGTGCCAGCAGTCCCATCGGGAGCTCTGGAAACACCATATATTTT.

The chain links TRBV7-3 to TRBJ2-5; D perhaps matches TRBD1 (5 bases). The J call may not be correct, given that the DNA end is closer to TRBJ2-7. CDR1 is SGHTA and CDR2 is FQGTGA in the germline V gene. The CDR3 runs to 14 residues. CDR3 bases: TGTGCCAGCAGCTTAGGCGGAAACAGGAACGAGCAGTACTTC. It translates to CASSLGGNRNEQYF.

The chain links TRBV7-2 to TRBJ1-1; possibly TRBD1 for D (5 bases). The germline CDR1 and CDR2 sequences are SGHTA and FQGNSA. The V end lost 4 bases, the J end lost 2 bases, and 11 bases lay between the germline ends. This CDR3 has 14 residues. The CDR3: CASSSAGQNTEAFF. In DNA, the CDR3 is TGTGCCAGCAGCTCCGCGGGGCAAAACACTGAAGCTTTCTTT.

The chain links TRBV9 to TRBJ2-7; 12 bases map to TRBD1. Germline lookup yields CDR1 SGDLS and CDR2 YYNGEE. The CDR3 sequence is 15 residues long. J gave up 7 bases and V 1 base, and 6 bases lay outside the gene matches. CDR3 nucleotide sequence: TGTGCCAGCAGCGTAATGGGACAGGGGGCGAAAGAGCAGTACTTC. It specifies CASSVMGQGAKEQYF.

The chain links TRBV11-2 to TRBJ2-7, with 11 bases that match TRBD1. The V and J ends lost 5 bases and 3 bases, in that order; junction bases with no gene match: 6. Germline V gene lookup returns CDR1 SGHAT and CDR2 FQNNGV. This CDR3 has 15 amino acids. The CDR3 nucleotides are TGTGCCAGCAGCAACGGACAGGGGGCGAGCTACGAGCAGTACTTC. This gives the protein CASSNGQGASYEQYF.

This clone has a single count. This chain links TRBV21-1 with TRBJ2-5; the table's D call of TRBD2 was not tested on the DNA. TRBV21-1 has pseudogene status. The CDR3 has 18 residues. The CDR3 DNA sequence: TGTGCCAGCAGCCCGCCAGGGACTAGCGCCTCGAGGGGAGAGACCCAGTACTTC. This gives the protein CASSPPGTSASRGETQYF.

The chain is built from TRBV29-1 and TRBJ2-3, with D hard to call. Trimming shortened V by 8 bases and J by 14 bases, and 29 bases separated the two germline ends. Germline assignment: CDR1 SQVTM and CDR2 ANQGSEA. The CDR3 has 14 residues. CDR3 loop: CSTLPRLFPAWWYF. For the CDR3, the DNA is TGCAGCACCCTACCCCGCTTATTCCCCGCTTGGTGGTATTTT.

V is TRBV5-8 and J is TRBJ2-5; TRBD1 agrees at 8 bases. The CDR3 contains 14 residues. Germline CDR1 SGHTS, CDR2 YDEGEE. Trimming took 4 bases from V and 1 from J; bases not matched to a gene: 3. CDR3 nucleotides: TGTGCCAGCAGCCAAGGACAGGGCCAAGAGACCCAGTACTTC. It is translated as CASSQGQGQETQYF.

The DNA for the CDR3 is TGTGCCAGCAGCGTTCGACTGGACACTGAAGCTTTCTTT. As protein: CASSVRLDTEAFF. The chain uses TRBV9 and TRBJ1-1; D unresolved. The CDR3 consists of 13 residues. The V gene lost 2 bases and the J gene lost 3 bases, with 8 bases spanning the gap. CDR1 SGDLS and CDR2 YYNGEE come from the germline V gene.

V usage is TRBV10-1 and J usage is TRBJ2-3; tentative D call: TRBD1 (7 bases). The CDR3 covers 15 residues. V was cut by 1 base and J by 4 bases, with 12 bases left in between. Germline assignment: CDR1 WNHNN and CDR2 SYGVQD (reference sequence). This CDR3 reads CASSEFQGGADTQYF. In DNA, the CDR3 is TGCGCCAGCAGTGAGTTCCAGGGGGGTGCAGATACGCAGTATTTT.

This sequence joins TRBV5-1 and TRBJ1-1; no firm D call. Trimming cost V 1 base and J 4 bases, with 8 bases left between them. The V gene's germline CDR1 is SGHRS and CDR2 YFSETQ. CDR3 length: 13 residues. This CDR3 reads CASSLHEGTEAFF. In DNA, the CDR3 is TGCGCCAGCAGCTTGCACGAGGGCACTGAAGCTTTCTTT.

The chain combines TRBV7-6 with TRBJ2-5, with 7 bases identical to TRBD2. Germline CDR1 SGHVS, CDR2 FNYEAQ. The CDR3 totals 15 residues. After removal of 6 bases from V and 1 base from J, the junction contained 8 bases not matched to a gene. The CDR3 DNA is TGTGCCAGCAGTTGGGACTATGGGGGCCAAGAGACCCAGTACTTC. Its protein product is CASSWDYGGQETQYF.

V is TRBV7-6 and J is TRBJ2-5; D is undetermined. V was cut by 5 bases and J by 4 bases, with 17 bases left in between. Germline-derived CDR1 and CDR2 are SGHVS and FNYEAQ. The CDR3 is 15 residues long. The CDR3 DNA is TGTGCCAGCAGCCCAACGCACTTTCCGATAGAGACCCAGTACTTC. As protein: CASSPTHFPIETQYF.

As concerns this clone: The same CDR3 is also encoded by other DNA sequences in this sample. The chain combines TRBV2 with TRBJ2-1, with 14 bases aligning to TRBD2. This CDR3 has 16 residues. V gave up 4 bases and J gave up 7 bases; unmatched junction bases: 6. Germline-derived CDR1 and CDR2 are SNHLY and FYNNEI. The CDR3 DNA is TGTGCCAGCAGTGTCCAGGGACTAGCGGGAGATAATGAGCAGTTCTTC. Translated, it gives CASSVQGLAGDNEQFF.

This clone appeared a few times. CDR3 nucleotides: TGCGCCAGCAACGTACAAAGCACAGATACGCAGTATTTT. This gives the protein CASNVQSTDTQYF. The genes are TRBV5-1 and TRBJ2-3; D gene ambiguous. With 6 bases removed from V and 0 bases from J, the gap between germline ends came to 8 bases. The germline CDR1 and CDR2 sequences are SGHRS and YFSETQ. The CDR3 is 13 amino acids.

The gene calls are TRBV21-1 and TRBJ2-2; TRBD2, the table's D call, was not compared with the DNA. TRBV21-1 is an annotated pseudogene. The CDR3 loop spans 16 amino acids. For the CDR3, the DNA is TGTGCCAGCATCCCGCGGGACTCATCGAACACCGGGGAGCTGTTTTTT. It is translated as CASIPRDSSNTGELFF.

This chain's CDR3 is CASSFLSGSSYNEQFF. The CDR3 DNA follows: TGTGCCAGCAGTTTCCTAAGCGGGAGCTCCTACAATGAGCAGTTCTTC. This rearrangement joins TRBV27 to TRBJ2-1; TRBD2 agrees at 8 bases. This CDR3 contains 16 residues. V was clipped by 3 bases and J by 0 bases; unmatched bases: 4. Germline CDR1 reads MNHEY; CDR2 reads SMNVEV (reference sequence).

The DNA of the CDR3 is TGTGCCAGCACGGGGGAGGTAGGCTATGGCTACACCTTC. Its translation: CASTGEVGYGYTF. This rearrangement joins TRBV6-6 to TRBJ1-2; possibly TRBD1 for D (5 bases). Germline CDR1 MNHNY, CDR2 SVGAGI (reference sequence). Trimming took 7 bases from V and 4 from J, leaving 13 bases between them. The CDR3 is 13 residues long.

The CDR3 protein is CASSLSGSPKGQAEQFF. CDR3 bases: TGCGCCAGCAGCCTCAGTGGGAGCCCGAAGGGCCAGGCTGAGCAGTTCTTC. The V and J genes are TRBV4-1 and TRBJ2-1, with D possibly matching TRBD2 (5 bases). The CDR3 loop spans 17 amino acids. Trimming shortened V by 4 bases and J by 9 bases, and 25 bases separated the two germline ends. Germline values: CDR1 MGHRA, CDR2 YSYEKL.

The V and J genes are TRBV6-1 and TRBJ1-2; 7 bases agree with TRBD1. Trimming at V came to 8 bases and at J to 2 bases, leaving 5 bases not matched to a gene. The CDR3 runs to 13 residues. Germline V gene sequence: CDR1 MNHNS, CDR2 SASEGT. The CDR3 DNA sequence: TGTGCCAGCGGGGACAGACAGAACTATGGCTACACCTTC. Residues: CASGDRQNYGYTF.

This sequence joins TRBV6-8 and TRBJ2-7; 8 bases map to TRBD1. The germline gives CDR1 MNHGY, CDR2 SAAAGT. The CDR3 loop spans 16 amino acids. V lost 0 bases to trimming and J lost 3 bases; unmatched junction nucleotides: 7. CDR3 DNA sequence: TGTGCCAGCAGTTACTCCAGCTCCGGGACAGGCTACGAGCAGTACTTC. Amino acid sequence: CASSYSSSGTGYEQYF.

A few counts support this clone. The chain employs TRBV6-6 and TRBJ1-2; no firm D call. Trimming removed 9 bases at V and 4 bases at J, with 12 bases between. The germline V gene has CDR1 MNHNY and CDR2 SVGAGI (reference sequence). This CDR3 contains 12 residues. The CDR3 here is CARARVSYGYTF. In DNA form, the CDR3 reads TGTGCCAGGGCGAGGGTCTCCTATGGCTACACCTTC.

V gene TRBV5-6 combines with J gene TRBJ1-1; 9 bases align to TRBD1. The CDR3 sequence is 13 residues long. V trimming: 3 bases; J trimming: 4 bases; junction bases outside the gene matches: 1. Germline assignment: CDR1 SGHDT and CDR2 YYEEEE. CDR3 nucleotide sequence: TGTGCCAGCAGCTGGGACAGGGCCACTGAAGCTTTCTTT. This translates into CASSWDRATEAFF.